The entry below gives a single T cell receptor (beta chain) sequence along with its context. Its antigen remains unidentified. This sample was included in a study of early stage breast cancer tumors. Study observations and caveats: Tumors had roughly 2.4-fold higher T cell density and higher clonality than adjacent normal breast tissue. Comparing each tissue with blood distinguished tumor from normal in about 90% of the 16 patients. Most shared enriched TCRB sequences were commonly generated ones.

Here immunoSEQ multiplex PCR was the method, and the copy in TCRdb shows in-frame clones only, minus some. The table has over 25,000 clones, approximately 72% seen once. This CDR3 contains 14 residues. V lost 1 base and J lost 3; bases outside the gene matches: 0. The germline gives CDR1 GTSNPN, CDR2 SVGIG (reference sequence). The V call is TRBV30, the J call TRBJ2-5; 12 bases agree with TRBD2. This receptor was identified in a person between 50 and 60 years old with breast cancer. Sequencing input: blood. This CDR3 is CAWSGTSGEETQYF. The DNA for the CDR3 is TGTGCCTGGAGTGGGACTAGCGGGGAAGAGACCCAGTACTTC.